The 27 T cell receptor beta chains reported below all come from one sample, sequenced in a study of T cell responses to AZD1222 COVID-19 vaccine. Assay: immunoSEQ multiplex PCR; the TCRdb copy retains only in-frame clones and omits some. The sample shows 90,000 to 100,000 clones, approximately 84% of them seen only once. The sample consisted of peripheral blood, taken 28 days after the second AZD1222 dose. These receptors all come from an adult who received the AZD1222 COVID-19 vaccine.

CDR3 DNA sequence: TGCGCCAGCAGCTCCGGACAGGGCGCAGCCAGTGAAAAACTGTTTTTT. The encoded protein is CASSSGQGAASEKLFF. The rearrangement joins TRBV5-1 to TRBJ1-4; TRBD1 matches at 8 bases. Germline V gives CDR1 SGHRS, CDR2 YFSETQ. V shed 3 bases, J shed 7 bases, and the junction held 11 bases outside the gene matches. This CDR3 region has 16 residues.

This chain uses TRBV5-1 with TRBJ2-7; the D gene is possibly TRBD2 (7 bases). Germline CDR1 SGHRS, CDR2 YFSETQ. The CDR3 extends over 16 amino acids. Trimming removed 4 bases from V and 4 bases from J, with 21 bases in between. CDR3 loop: CASSPLRGGRGYEQYF. Written as DNA, the CDR3 is TGCGCCAGCAGCCCGTTAAGGGGGGGCAGGGGATACGAGCAGTACTTC.

The V gene is TRBV7-2, the J gene TRBJ1-2; TRBD1 agrees at 9 bases. The V gene end was trimmed by 7 bases and the J gene end by 5 bases; junction bases not matched to a gene: 11. Per the germline V gene, CDR1 is SGHTA and CDR2 is FQGNSA. This CDR3 is 15 amino acids long. Here the CDR3 reads CASTLQGATSYGYTF. The CDR3 bases are TGTGCCAGCACCCTACAGGGGGCGACGTCTTATGGCTACACCTTC.

V is TRBV2 and J is TRBJ1-3; the match to TRBD1 covers 8 bases. The V segment lost 7 bases and the J segment 0 bases; nucleotides outside the gene matches: 11. This CDR3 is built from 17 residues. CDR1 and CDR2 from the germline V gene are SNHLY and FYNNEI. CDR3 loop: CASTRDTGGNSGNTIYF. The CDR3 DNA follows: TGTGCCAGCACGAGGGATACAGGGGGGAACTCTGGAAACACCATATATTTT.

The gene calls are TRBV27 and TRBJ1-4; D is perhaps TRBD1 (5 bases). V gave up 10 bases and J gave up 5 bases, with 17 bases separating them. This CDR3 comprises 14 residues. In germline, CDR1 is MNHEY, CDR2 SMNVEV (reference sequence). CDR3 sequence: CATKDRPTNEKLFF. CDR3 DNA: TGTGCCACCAAAGACAGACCCACCAATGAAAAACTGTTTTTT.

This chain links TRBV6-2 or TRBV6-3 with TRBJ1-2; perhaps TRBD1 as D (6 bases). The CDR3 sequence is 18 residues long. The V end lost 2 bases, the J end lost 2 bases, and 21 bases lay between the germline ends. CDR1 and CDR2 from the germline V gene are MNHEY and SVGEGT. The CDR3 coding sequence is TGTGCCAGCAGTTACACCCATCCCCCGACAGGCCTCAACTATGGCTACACCTTC. It codes for CASSYTHPPTGLNYGYTF.

This chain uses TRBV19 with TRBJ2-1; a weak D match, TRBD1 (6 bases). The ends were cut back, 1 base at V and 8 bases at J, with 12 bases in the middle. This CDR3 has 14 residues. Germline V gives CDR1 LNHDA, CDR2 SQIVND (reference sequence). The CDR3 region is CASSIGAGADEQFF. CDR3 DNA: TGTGCCAGTAGTATAGGGGCAGGGGCAGATGAGCAGTTCTTC. The variable domain in full, completed from reference TRBV19 and TRBJ2-1, reads DGGITQSPKYLFRKEGQNVTLSCEQNLNHDAMYWYRQDPGQGLRLIYYSQIVNDFQKGDIAEGYSVSREKKESFPLTVTSAQKNPTAFYLCASSIGAGADEQFFGPGTRLTVL.

The genes are TRBV6-5 and TRBJ2-3, with 9 bases aligning to TRBD2. CDR1 and CDR2 from the germline V gene are MNHEY and SVGAGI. This CDR3 spans 14 amino acids. With V trimmed by 6 bases and J by 2 bases, 3 bases remained unmatched. In nucleotides, the CDR3 is TGTGCCAGCAGGAGCGGGGGGTTCACAGATACGCAGTATTTT. Translation gives CASRSGGFTDTQYF.

The V and J genes are TRBV5-1 and TRBJ2-1; maybe TRBD2 (5 bases). Trimming cost V 2 bases and J 0 bases, with 9 bases left between them. CDR3 length: 15 amino acids. CDR1 and CDR2 (germline): SGHRS, YFSETQ. DNA of the CDR3: TGCGCCAGCAGCTTCTTAGCGCTCTCCTACAATGAGCAGTTCTTC. Translated: CASSFLALSYNEQFF. Full variable domain (missing parts from reference TRBV5-1 and TRBJ2-1): KAGVTQTPRYLIKTRGQQVTLSCSPISGHRSVSWYQQTPGQGLQFLFEYFSETQRNKGNFPGRFSGRQFSNSRSEMNVSTLELGDSALYLCASSFLALSYNEQFFGPGTRLTVL.

The chain has TRBV9 and TRBJ2-7; 7 positions agree with TRBD2. The ends lost 4 bases at V and 5 bases at J; junction bases unmatched: 12. CDR3 length: 15 amino acids. Germline V gene sequence: CDR1 SGDLS, CDR2 YYNGEE. The CDR3 nucleotides read TGTGCCAGCAGCCCCCCACTGGCGGGAGCGGACGAGCAGTACTTC. This sequence encodes CASSPPLAGADEQYF.

The CDR3, as DNA: TGCGCCAGCAGCCAAGAGCTCAAATACGAGCAGTACTTC. It translates to CASSQELKYEQYF. V gene TRBV4-3 combines with J gene TRBJ2-7; D unclear. Trimming shortened V by 0 bases and J by 4 bases, and 7 bases separated the two germline ends. Germline CDR1 reads LGHNA; CDR2 reads YSLEER. The CDR3 runs 13 residues.

The CDR3 nucleotides read TGTGCCAGCAGTGACTCAGCGGGTAGCACAGATACGCAGTATTTT. Translation gives CASSDSAGSTDTQYF. The rearrangement joins TRBV6-4 to TRBJ2-3, with a tentative D call TRBD2 (6 bases). The CDR3 runs 15 residues. Germline CDR1 and CDR2: MRHNA and SNTAGT. V shed 0 bases and J shed 0 bases, with 7 bases lying between them.

This sequence joins TRBV24-1 and TRBJ2-7, with D uncertain. Germline CDR1 KGHDR, CDR2 SFDVKD. V lost 4 bases and J 4 bases, leaving 7 bases between the germline ends. The CDR3 totals 12 residues. CDR3 loop: CATSDWGYEQYF. In nucleotides, the CDR3 is TGTGCCACCAGTGACTGGGGATACGAGCAGTACTTC.

The chain employs TRBV18 and TRBJ1-1, with unresolved D. Trimming removed 5 bases from V and 4 bases from J, with 23 bases in between. The CDR3 totals 17 residues. CDR1 and CDR2 (germline): KGHSH, LQKENI. In DNA form, the CDR3 reads TGTGCCAGCTCAGGGAAGGCATCGGAGGGTGGGGTCACTGAAGCTTTCTTT. It translates to CASSGKASEGGVTEAFF.

V and J are TRBV2 and TRBJ1-6; perhaps TRBD1 as D (5 bases). The CDR3 is made up of 16 amino acids. The V end lost 5 bases, the J end lost 13 bases, and 24 bases lay between the germline ends. CDR1 and CDR2 (germline): SNHLY, FYNNEI. The CDR3 DNA reads TGTGCCAGCAGTCTACAGGAGAGTTCAGTTTTTTCGCCCCTCCACTTT. Amino acid sequence: CASSLQESSVFSPLHF.

This clone was observed once. The gene calls are TRBV2 and TRBJ2-7, with no clear D. The V and J ends lost 4 bases and 6 bases respectively, with 16 bases between them. Germline V gene sequence: CDR1 SNHLY, CDR2 FYNNEI. The CDR3 spans 14 residues. This CDR3 reads CASSGTGSYGEQYF. CDR3 bases: TGTGCCAGCAGTGGCACCGGGTCTTACGGCGAGCAGTACTTC.

The rearrangement links TRBV19 to TRBJ2-2, with 8 bases aligning to TRBD1. CDR1 LNHDA and CDR2 SQIVND come from the germline V gene (reference sequence). V trimming: 5 bases; J trimming: 0 bases; junction bases outside the gene matches: 5. This CDR3 spans 16 amino acids. Here the CDR3 reads CASSPGTGTNTGELFF. CDR3 DNA sequence: TGTGCCAGTAGTCCCGGGACAGGTACGAACACCGGGGAGCTGTTTTTT.

V and J are TRBV5-1 and TRBJ2-2, with TRBD2 as a possible D gene (6 bases). The V and J ends lost 5 bases and 5 bases respectively, with 16 bases between them. The CDR3 runs to 15 residues. Germline V gene data show CDR1 as SGHRS and CDR2 as YFSETQ. CDR3 region: CASSSSPGVTGELFF. Written as DNA, the CDR3 is TGCGCCAGCAGTTCTAGTCCGGGGGTTACCGGGGAGCTGTTTTTT.

The chain recombines TRBV6-5 with TRBJ2-1, with a weak D call TRBD2 (5 bases). The CDR3 has 15 residues. Trimming left V 0 bases short and J 0 bases short, with 6 bases between. Looked up from germline, CDR1 is MNHEY and CDR2 is SVGAGI. The chain's CDR3 is CASSYSGSSYNEQFF. As DNA, the CDR3 is TGTGCCAGCAGTTACTCGGGGAGCTCCTACAATGAGCAGTTCTTC.

The rearrangement joins TRBV10-3 to TRBJ1-6; D is undetermined. V shed 0 bases and J shed 13 bases, with 10 bases lying between them. The CDR3 spans 13 residues. Germline loops: CDR1 ENHRY, CDR2 SYGVKD. As DNA, the CDR3 is TGTGCCATCAGTGAGTCGCCGAAAACCCCCCTCCACTTT. Protein sequence: CAISESPKTPLHF.

This chain links TRBV27 with TRBJ1-6; possible D gene TRBD1, 6 bases. Germline lookup yields CDR1 MNHEY and CDR2 SMNVEV (reference sequence). The germline V and J ends were trimmed by 6 bases and 0 bases, with 12 bases remaining between them. This CDR3 is built from 16 residues. The CDR3 loop is CASSKQGGSYNSPLHF. In nucleotides, the CDR3 is TGTGCCAGCAGCAAACAGGGAGGCTCCTATAATTCACCCCTCCACTTT.

The genes are TRBV27 and TRBJ2-2; 9 nucleotides match TRBD2. Per germline, CDR1 MNHEY and CDR2 SMNVEV (reference sequence). The CDR3 contains 16 residues. V shed 6 bases, J shed 1 base, and the junction held 6 bases outside the gene matches. The CDR3 sequence: CASRMTSGRNTGELFF. In nucleotides, the CDR3 is TGTGCCAGCAGGATGACTAGCGGAAGGAACACCGGGGAGCTGTTTTTT.

This clone has only a few counts. The genes are TRBV30 and TRBJ2-7; D call uncertain. This CDR3 has 12 residues. The V and J ends lost 3 bases and 7 bases respectively, with 13 bases between them. Germline-derived CDR1 and CDR2 are GTSNPN and SVGIG (reference sequence). The chain's CDR3 is CAWSNIVGEQYF. The CDR3, as DNA: TGTGCCTGGAGCAACATTGTCGGGGAGCAGTACTTC.

This clone was observed a single time. This chain uses TRBV5-1 with TRBJ2-1, with D perhaps TRBD1 or TRBD2 (5 bases each). Trimming shortened V by 2 bases and J by 2 bases, and 11 bases separated the two germline ends. Germline CDR1 SGHRS, CDR2 YFSETQ. The CDR3 totals 15 residues. The CDR3 reads CASSFMGEPYNEQFF. In DNA, the CDR3 is TGCGCCAGCAGCTTCATGGGGGAGCCCTACAATGAGCAGTTCTTC.

The chain uses TRBV11-2 and TRBJ1-5; D possibly corresponds to TRBD1 (6 bases). V gave up 5 bases and J gave up 10 bases, with 21 bases separating them. This CDR3 has 15 residues. Germline CDR1 and CDR2: SGHAT and FQNNGV. Written as DNA, the CDR3 is TGTGCCAGCAGCCCGGCCTTTGGCAGGGGACAACCCCAGCATTTT. The encoded protein is CASSPAFGRGQPQHF.

The chain has TRBV18 and TRBJ2-1, with D possibly being TRBD1 (6 bases). CDR3 length equals 20 residues. With 3 bases removed from V and 0 bases from J, the gap between germline ends came to 24 bases. Germline CDR1 is KGHSH and CDR2 is LQKENI. CDR3 nucleotides: TGTGCCAGCTCACCTTACATCGCAGGGGCGAGACCCAGCTCCTACAATGAGCAGTTCTTC. Translation: CASSPYIAGARPSSYNEQFF.

The chain joins TRBV30 to TRBJ1-1; TRBD1 matches at 7 bases. Germline CDR1 GTSNPN, CDR2 SVGIG (reference sequence). The CDR3 covers 14 residues. Unmatched junction bases numbered 9, after V lost 3 bases and J lost 5 bases. The CDR3, as DNA: TGTGCCTGGAGGAGGGGGCTACCGGGGACTGAAGCTTTCTTT. This encodes CAWRRGLPGTEAFF.